Presented here are 9 T cell receptor beta chains from one specimen sequenced in a study. TCRdb analysed the 5' RACE reads with MiXCR anew, one entry per CDR3 protein. The data hold 62,000 or so distinct CDR3 sequences, with 20% to 25% observed a single time. The sequenced sample was memory CD4+ T cells sorted from a lymph node. As to subset: memory CD4+ T cells, CD4+CD45RO+CD25-. These receptors were obtained from a female donor with breast cancer.

J is TRBJ2-2 and V is TRBV7-2, with 8 bases identical to TRBD1. CDR3 length: 14 amino acids. Trimming at V came to 4 bases and at J to 7 bases, leaving 5 bases not matched to a gene. Germline V gene sequence: CDR1 SGHTA, CDR2 FQGNSA. The CDR3 region has the DNA TGTGCCAGCAGCTATCGACAGGGGTACGGGGAGCTGTTTTTT. It specifies CASSYRQGYGELFF.

The gene calls are TRBV18 and TRBJ1-1; the match to TRBD1 covers 7 bases. Germline V gene sequence: CDR1 KGHSH, CDR2 LQKENI. V lost 5 bases and J lost 1; bases outside the gene matches: 4. The CDR3 is 14 residues long. The CDR3 reads CASSLDRTNTEAFF. As DNA, the CDR3 is TGTGCCAGCTCATTGGACAGGACGAACACTGAAGCTTTCTTT. The variable domain in full, with the rest retrieved from reference TRBV18 and TRBJ1-1, is NAGVMQNPRHLVRRRGQEARLRCSPMKGHSHVYWYRQLPEEGLKFMVYLQKENIIDESGMPKERFSAEFPKEGPSILRIQQVVRGDSAAYFCASSLDRTNTEAFFGQGTRLTVV.

The chain joins TRBV5-1 to TRBJ1-2; TRBD1 is a possible D gene (5 bases). The V gene's germline CDR1 is SGHRS and CDR2 YFSETQ. The length of the CDR3 is 16 residues. V was clipped by 5 bases and J by 7 bases, with 24 bases between them. This CDR3 reads CASSSARGETGGGYTF. Written as DNA, the CDR3 is TGCGCCAGCAGTAGCGCGCGGGGGGAGACTGGCGGTGGCTACACCTTC.

The V gene is TRBV5-1, the J gene TRBJ1-2; D is possibly TRBD1 (6 bases). The CDR3 totals 15 residues. Germline V gives CDR1 SGHRS, CDR2 YFSETQ. V lost 6 bases to trimming and J lost 1 base, with 16 bases between them. As DNA, the CDR3 is TGCGCCAGCACCCTGGGTGCAGGGGTTAACTATGGCTACACCTTC. Translating gives CASTLGAGVNYGYTF.

V gene TRBV30 combines with J gene TRBJ1-2; TRBD1 agrees at 10 bases. The V segment lost 1 base and the J segment 8 bases; nucleotides outside the gene matches: 13. CDR1 GTSNPN and CDR2 SVGIG come from the germline V gene (reference sequence). The CDR3 is 16 amino acids. The CDR3 sequence is CAWSDQRDRGLAGYTF. DNA of the CDR3: TGTGCCTGGAGTGACCAACGGGACAGGGGTTTAGCAGGCTACACCTTC.

The table lists this clonotype with many counts. The chain joins TRBV5-5 to TRBJ2-3; D is possibly TRBD2 (5 bases). The V gene lost 1 base and the J gene lost 2 bases, with 11 bases spanning the gap. The germline gives CDR1 SGHKS, CDR2 YYEKEE (reference sequence). This CDR3 spans 15 amino acids. The CDR3 nucleotides are TGTGCCAGCAGCTTGTACACGGGGAACACAGATACGCAGTATTTT. It translates to CASSLYTGNTDTQYF. Filled out from reference TRBV5-5 and TRBJ2-3, the complete variable domain reads DAGVTQSPTHLIKTRGQQVTLRCSPISGHKSVSWYQQVLGQGPQFIFQYYEKEERGRGNFPDRFSARQFPNYSSELNVNALLLGDSALYLCASSLYTGNTDTQYFGPGTRLTVL.

There are a few counts of this clonotype. This chain links TRBV20-1 with TRBJ2-2; D is undetermined. V was shortened by 4 bases and J by 5 bases, with 17 bases between the two germline ends. The length of the CDR3 is 15 residues. CDR1 and CDR2 (germline): DFQATT, SNEGSKA (reference sequence). This CDR3 reads CSATAYGRGTGELFF. CDR3 coding DNA: TGCAGTGCTACCGCCTACGGGCGTGGGACCGGGGAGCTGTTTTTT.

The chain employs TRBV7-2 and TRBJ2-3; 9 nucleotides align to TRBD2. J lost 6 bases, V lost 8 bases, and 12 bases had no gene match. This CDR3 spans 15 amino acids. Germline CDR1 is SGHTA and CDR2 is FQGNSA. CDR3 nucleotide sequence: TGTGCCAGCTCGCGGGGGGGGCTTAGATCGGATACGCAGTATTTT. It translates to CASSRGGLRSDTQYF. The full variable domain, completed using reference TRBV7-2 and TRBJ2-3, is GAGVSQSPSNKVTEKGKDVELRCDPISGHTALYWYRQSLGQGLEFLIYFQGNSAPDKSGLPSDRFSAERTGGSVSTLTIQRTQQEDSAVYLCASSRGGLRSDTQYFGPGTRLTVL.

A few counts support this clonotype. The chain couples TRBV28 to TRBJ2-2; no clear D gene. V was pared by 3 bases and J by 5 bases, with 1 base between. CDR3 length: 11 residues. CDR1 is MDHEN and CDR2 is SYDVKM in the germline V gene. CDR3 bases: TGTGCCAGCAGTTTTACCGGGGAGCTGTTTTTT. Protein: CASSFTGELFF.